The 4 T cell receptor beta chains listed next were all sequenced from one sample in a study of post-analysis software for immune sequencing data. Findings and limits, study-wide: A handful of TRBV segments were significantly more frequent in patients than in controls. TRBV5-6, TRBV5-1 and TRBV20-1 were among these segments.

Unique molecular identifiers tagged the TCR beta cDNA libraries. TCRdb called the PCR reads again in MiXCR, with one record for every CDR3 protein. The sample yields about 760,000 distinct CDR3 sequences, 25% to 30% seen once. Their cognate antigens are unknown. The sample was blood. All receptors come from a girl between 10 and 17 years old with multiple sclerosis.

This clonotype has only a few counts. The chain recombines TRBV20-1 with TRBJ2-3; TRBD2 aligns across 7 bases. Germline loops: CDR1 DFQATT, CDR2 SNEGSKA (reference sequence). This CDR3 spans 15 amino acids. Germline trimming cut 2 bases from V and 4 bases from J; bases unmatched to any gene: 9. The CDR3 loop is CSARQRGRVSDTQYF. CDR3 coding DNA: TGCAGTGCTAGACAGCGGGGTCGGGTTTCAGATACGCAGTATTTT.

This clonotype appeared a few times. J is TRBJ2-5 and V is TRBV10-3; unclear D gene. Germline CDR1 reads ENHRY; CDR2 reads SYGVKD. Trimming cost V 3 bases and J 6 bases, with 14 bases left between them. The CDR3 contains 14 residues. CDR3 sequence: CAISDLGQLQTQYF. CDR3 DNA sequence: TGTGCCATCAGTGACTTAGGGCAGCTCCAGACCCAGTACTTC.

The rearrangement uses TRBV5-1 and TRBJ2-3; either TRBD1 or TRBD2 may supply D (5 bases each). The germline CDR1 and CDR2 sequences are SGHRS and YFSETQ. The V and J ends lost 4 bases and 2 bases respectively, with 14 bases between them. CDR3 length: 15 amino acids. The CDR3 spells CASSLGPDFTDTQYF. CDR3 DNA sequence: TGCGCCAGCAGCCTGGGACCAGACTTCACAGATACGCAGTATTTT.

The chain employs TRBV5-1 and TRBJ2-2; TRBD2 aligns across 7 bases. This CDR3 is built from 17 residues. Trimming cost V 4 bases and J 4 bases; bases outside gene matches: 13. Germline CDR1 SGHRS, CDR2 YFSETQ. Written as DNA, the CDR3 is TGCGCCAGCAGCGCCCCTCCGGGGAGGGATGGCACCGGGGAGCTGTTTTTT. Its protein product is CASSAPPGRDGTGELFF.